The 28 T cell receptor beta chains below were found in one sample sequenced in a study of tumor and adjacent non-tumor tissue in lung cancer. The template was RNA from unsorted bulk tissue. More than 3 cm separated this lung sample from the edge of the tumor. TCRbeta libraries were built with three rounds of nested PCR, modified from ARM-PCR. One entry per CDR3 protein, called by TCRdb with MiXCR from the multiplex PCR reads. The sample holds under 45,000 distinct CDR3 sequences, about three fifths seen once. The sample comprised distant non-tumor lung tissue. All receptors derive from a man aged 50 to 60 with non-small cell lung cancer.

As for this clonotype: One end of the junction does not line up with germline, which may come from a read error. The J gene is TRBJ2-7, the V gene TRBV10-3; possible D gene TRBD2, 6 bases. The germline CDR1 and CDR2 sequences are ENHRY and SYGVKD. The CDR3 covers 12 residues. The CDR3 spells CAISESGVDQYF. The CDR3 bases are TGTGCCATTAGTGAGTCGGGAGTCGACCAGTACTTC.

The CDR3 bases are TGTGCCAGCGATTACTCCGCCCTGGGTTTCGAAAAACTGTTTTTT. Amino acid sequence: CASDYSALGFEKLFF. The V call is TRBV6-5, the J call TRBJ1-4; D unresolved. Trimming left V 8 bases short and J 8 bases short, with 21 bases between. CDR3 size: 15 residues. Looked up from germline, CDR1 is MNHEY and CDR2 is SVGAGI.

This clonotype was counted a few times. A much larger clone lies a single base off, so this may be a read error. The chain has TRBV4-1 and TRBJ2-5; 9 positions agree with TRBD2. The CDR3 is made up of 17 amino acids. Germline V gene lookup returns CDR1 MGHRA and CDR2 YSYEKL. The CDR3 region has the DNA TGCGCCAGCAGCCGAGGGAGGAAGGTAGCGGGGGAAGAGACCCAGTGCTTC. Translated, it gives CASSRGRKVAGEETQCF.

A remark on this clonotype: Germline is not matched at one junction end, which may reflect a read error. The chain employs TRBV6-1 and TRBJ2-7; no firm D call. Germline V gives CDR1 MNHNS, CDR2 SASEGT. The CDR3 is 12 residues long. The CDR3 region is CVGSPRSCEQYF. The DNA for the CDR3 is TGTGTCGGCAGTCCTAGATCCTGCGAGCAGTACTTC.

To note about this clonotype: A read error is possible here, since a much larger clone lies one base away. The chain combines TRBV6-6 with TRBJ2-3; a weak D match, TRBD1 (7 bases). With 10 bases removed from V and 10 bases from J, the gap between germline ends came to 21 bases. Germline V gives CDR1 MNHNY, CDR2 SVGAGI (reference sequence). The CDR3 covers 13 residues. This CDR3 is CATRGQGRGAQYF. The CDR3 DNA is TGTGCCACCCGGGGCCAGGGCAGGGGGGCGCAGTATTTT.

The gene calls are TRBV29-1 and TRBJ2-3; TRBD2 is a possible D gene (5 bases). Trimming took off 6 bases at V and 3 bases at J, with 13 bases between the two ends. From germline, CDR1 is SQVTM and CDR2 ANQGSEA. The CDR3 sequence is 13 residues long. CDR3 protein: CSVGVTGTDTQYF. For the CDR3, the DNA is TGCAGCGTCGGAGTTACGGGGACAGATACGCAGTATTTT.

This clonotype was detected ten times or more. CDR3 sequence (DNA): TGTGCCAGCAGTCCCCCCGTATCCACAGATACGCAGTATTTT. The encoded protein is CASSPPVSTDTQYF. The chain links TRBV12-3 or TRBV12-4 to TRBJ2-3; unclear D gene. V lost 5 bases, J lost 2 bases, and 11 bases lay in between. The CDR3 is 14 residues long.

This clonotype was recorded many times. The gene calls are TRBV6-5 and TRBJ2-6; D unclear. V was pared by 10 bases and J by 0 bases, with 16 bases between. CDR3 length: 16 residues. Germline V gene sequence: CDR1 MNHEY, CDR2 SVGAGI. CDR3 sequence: CATRPFRPSGANVLTF. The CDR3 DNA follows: TGTGCCACCCGCCCATTTCGGCCCTCTGGGGCCAACGTCCTGACTTTC.

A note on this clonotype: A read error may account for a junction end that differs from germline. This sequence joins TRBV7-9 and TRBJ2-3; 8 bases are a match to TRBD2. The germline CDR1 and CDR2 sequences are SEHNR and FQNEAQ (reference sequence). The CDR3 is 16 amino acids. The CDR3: CACSLVAGSRADMQYF. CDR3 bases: TGTGCCTGCAGCTTAGTAGCGGGAAGTCGAGCAGATATGCAGTATTTT.

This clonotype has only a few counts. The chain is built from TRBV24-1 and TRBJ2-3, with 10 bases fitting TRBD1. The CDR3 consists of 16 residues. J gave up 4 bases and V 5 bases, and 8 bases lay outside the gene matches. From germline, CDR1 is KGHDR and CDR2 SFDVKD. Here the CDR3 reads CATSAPLTGGADTQYF. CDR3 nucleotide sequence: TGTGCCACCAGTGCCCCGTTGACAGGGGGCGCAGATACGCAGTATTTT.

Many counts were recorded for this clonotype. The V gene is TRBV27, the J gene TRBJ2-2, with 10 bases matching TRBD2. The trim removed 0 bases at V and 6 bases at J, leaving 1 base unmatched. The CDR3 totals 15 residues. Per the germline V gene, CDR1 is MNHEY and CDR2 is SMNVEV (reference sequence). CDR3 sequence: CASSLSSGGSGELFF. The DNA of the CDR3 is TGTGCCAGCAGTTTATCTAGCGGGGGGTCCGGGGAGCTGTTTTTT.

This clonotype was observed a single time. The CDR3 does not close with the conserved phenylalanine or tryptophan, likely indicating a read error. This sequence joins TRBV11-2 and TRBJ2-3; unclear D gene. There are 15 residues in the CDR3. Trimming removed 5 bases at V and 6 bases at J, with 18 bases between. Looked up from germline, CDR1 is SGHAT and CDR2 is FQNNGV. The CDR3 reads CASSAPRNVGDTQYS. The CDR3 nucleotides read TGTGCCAGCAGCGCCCCAAGGAATGTGGGCGATACGCAGTATTCT.

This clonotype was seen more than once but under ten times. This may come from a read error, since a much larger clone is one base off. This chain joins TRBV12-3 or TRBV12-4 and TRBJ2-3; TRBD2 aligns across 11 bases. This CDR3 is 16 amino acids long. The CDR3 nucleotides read TGTGTCAGCAGTCCCCAACTAGCGGGAGCCACAGATACGCAGTATTTT. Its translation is CVSSPQLAGATDTQYF.

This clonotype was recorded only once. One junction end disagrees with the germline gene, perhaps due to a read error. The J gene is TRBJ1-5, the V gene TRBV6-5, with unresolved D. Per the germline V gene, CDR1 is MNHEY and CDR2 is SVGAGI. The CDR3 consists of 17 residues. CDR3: CVSSHGGPGISNQPQHF. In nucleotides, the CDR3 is TGTGTCAGCAGTCACGGAGGTCCGGGGATAAGCAATCAGCCCCAGCATTTT.

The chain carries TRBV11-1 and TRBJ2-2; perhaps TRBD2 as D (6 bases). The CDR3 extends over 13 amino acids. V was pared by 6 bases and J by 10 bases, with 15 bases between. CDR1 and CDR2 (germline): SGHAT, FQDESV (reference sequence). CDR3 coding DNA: TGTGCCAGCAGTCTAGGAGGGGCCGTGGAGCTGTTTTTT. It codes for CASSLGGAVELFF.

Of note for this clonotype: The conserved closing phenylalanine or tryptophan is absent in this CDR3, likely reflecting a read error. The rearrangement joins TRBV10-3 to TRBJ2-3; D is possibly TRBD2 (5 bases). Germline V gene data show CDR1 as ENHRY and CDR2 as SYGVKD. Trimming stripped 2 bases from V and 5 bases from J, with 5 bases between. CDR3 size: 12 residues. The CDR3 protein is CAISEGRDTQYH. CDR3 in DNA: TGTGCCATCAGTGAGGGGAGAGATACGCAGTATCAT.

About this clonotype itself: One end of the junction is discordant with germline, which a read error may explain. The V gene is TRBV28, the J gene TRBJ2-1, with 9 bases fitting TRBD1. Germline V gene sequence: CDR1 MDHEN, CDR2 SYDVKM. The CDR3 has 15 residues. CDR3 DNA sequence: TGTCCCAGCAGTTCGTACGGGACAGGGTACAATGAGCAATTCTTC. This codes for CPSSSYGTGYNEQFF.

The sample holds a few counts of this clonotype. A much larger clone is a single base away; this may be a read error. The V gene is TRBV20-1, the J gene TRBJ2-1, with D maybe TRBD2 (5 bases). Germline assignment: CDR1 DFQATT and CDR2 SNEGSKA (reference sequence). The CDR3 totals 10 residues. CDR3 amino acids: CSAGRNEQSF. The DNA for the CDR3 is TGCAGTGCGGGGAGAAATGAGCAGTCCTTC.

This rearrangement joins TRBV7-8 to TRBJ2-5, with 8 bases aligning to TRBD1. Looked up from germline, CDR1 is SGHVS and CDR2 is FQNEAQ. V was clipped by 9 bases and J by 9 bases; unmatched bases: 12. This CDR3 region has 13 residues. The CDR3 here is CASSMDRVGAQYF. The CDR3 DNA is TGTGCCAGTAGCATGGACAGGGTGGGGGCCCAGTACTTC.

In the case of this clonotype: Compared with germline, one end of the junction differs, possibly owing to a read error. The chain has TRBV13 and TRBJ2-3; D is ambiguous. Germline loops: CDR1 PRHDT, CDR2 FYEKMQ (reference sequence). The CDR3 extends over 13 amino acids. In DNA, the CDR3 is TGTGCCAACAGCCGCCTCCTCACGGATACGCGGTATTTT. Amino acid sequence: CANSRLLTDTRYF.

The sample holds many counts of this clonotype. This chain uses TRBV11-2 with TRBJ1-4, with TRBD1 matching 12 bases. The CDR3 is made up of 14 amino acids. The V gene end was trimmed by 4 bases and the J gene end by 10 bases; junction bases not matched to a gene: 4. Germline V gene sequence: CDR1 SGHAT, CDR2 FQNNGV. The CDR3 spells CASSSGTGGGKLFF. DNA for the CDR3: TGTGCCAGCAGCTCCGGGACAGGGGGCGGAAAACTGTTTTTT.

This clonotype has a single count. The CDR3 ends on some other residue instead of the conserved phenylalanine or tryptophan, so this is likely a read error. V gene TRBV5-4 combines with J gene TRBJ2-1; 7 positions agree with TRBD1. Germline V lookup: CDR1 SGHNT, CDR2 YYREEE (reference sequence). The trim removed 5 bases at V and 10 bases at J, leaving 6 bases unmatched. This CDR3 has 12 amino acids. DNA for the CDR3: TGTGCCAGCAGATTTGAAGGGGGCGAGCAGTTCTCC. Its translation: CASRFEGGEQFS.

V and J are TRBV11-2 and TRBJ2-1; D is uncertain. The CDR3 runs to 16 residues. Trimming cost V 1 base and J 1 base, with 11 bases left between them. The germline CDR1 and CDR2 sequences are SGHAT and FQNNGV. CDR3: CASSLVPQTSYNEQFF. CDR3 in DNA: TGTGCCAGCAGCTTAGTTCCACAAACGTCCTACAATGAGCAGTTCTTC.

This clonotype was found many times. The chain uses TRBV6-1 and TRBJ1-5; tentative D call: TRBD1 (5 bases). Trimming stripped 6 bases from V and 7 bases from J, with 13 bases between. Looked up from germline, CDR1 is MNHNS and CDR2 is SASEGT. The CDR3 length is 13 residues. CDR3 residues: CASSERQGQPQHF. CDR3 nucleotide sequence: TGTGCCAGCAGCGAAAGGCAGGGCCAGCCCCAGCATTTT.

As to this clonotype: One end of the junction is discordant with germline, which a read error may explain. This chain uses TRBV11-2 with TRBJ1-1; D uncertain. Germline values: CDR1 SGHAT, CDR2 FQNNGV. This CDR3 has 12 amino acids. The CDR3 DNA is TGTGCCAGCAGCATAGAGCGGAACCTAGCTTTCTTT. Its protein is CASSIERNLAFF. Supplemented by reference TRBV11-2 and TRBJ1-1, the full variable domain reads EAGVAQSPRYKIIEKRQSVAFWCNPISGHATLYWYQQILGQGPKLLIQFQNNGVVDDSQLPKDRFSAERLKGVDSTLKIQPAKLEDSAVYLCASSIERNLAFFGQGTRLTVV.

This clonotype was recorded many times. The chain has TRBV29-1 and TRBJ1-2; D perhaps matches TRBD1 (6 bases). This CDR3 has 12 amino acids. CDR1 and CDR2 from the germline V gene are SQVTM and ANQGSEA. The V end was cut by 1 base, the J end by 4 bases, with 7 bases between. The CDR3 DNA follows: TGCAGCGTTGAAGGGACAGCCTATGGCTACACCTTC. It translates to CSVEGTAYGYTF.

This chain's CDR3 is CASSRTTTGGGGDTQYF. CDR3 coding DNA: TGTGCCAGCAGCCGGACGACGACAGGGGGCGGAGGAGATACGCAGTATTTT. V is TRBV7-9 and J is TRBJ2-3; 10 bases are a match to TRBD1. J was trimmed by 5 bases and V by 5 bases; bases with no gene match: 13. The germline CDR1 and CDR2 sequences are SEHNR and FQNEAQ (reference sequence). The CDR3 runs 17 residues.

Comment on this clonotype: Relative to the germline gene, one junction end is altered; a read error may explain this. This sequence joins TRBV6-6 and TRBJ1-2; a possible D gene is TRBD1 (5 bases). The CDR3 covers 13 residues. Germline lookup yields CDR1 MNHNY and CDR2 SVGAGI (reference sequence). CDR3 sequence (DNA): TGTGCCAGCAGATCGGACACTAATTATGGCTACATCTTC. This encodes CASRSDTNYGYIF.